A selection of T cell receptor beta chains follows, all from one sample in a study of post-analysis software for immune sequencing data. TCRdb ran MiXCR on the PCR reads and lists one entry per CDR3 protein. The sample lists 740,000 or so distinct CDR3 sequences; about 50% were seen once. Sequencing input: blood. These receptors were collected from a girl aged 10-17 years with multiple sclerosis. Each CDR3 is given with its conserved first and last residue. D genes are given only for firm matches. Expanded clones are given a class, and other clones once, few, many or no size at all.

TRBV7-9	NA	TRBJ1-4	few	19	CASRPSIGPVAVSNEKLFF	TGTGCCAGCAGACCGTCGATTGGACCTGTGGCGGTGTCTAATGAAAAACTGTTTTTT
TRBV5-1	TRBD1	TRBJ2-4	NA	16	CASSINEGASRNIQYF	TGCGCCAGCAGCATAAACGAGGGGGCTTCTCGAAACATTCAGTACTTC
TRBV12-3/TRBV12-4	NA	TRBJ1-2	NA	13	CASSDGNNYGYTF	TGTGCCAGCAGTGACGGGAACAACTATGGCTACACCTTC
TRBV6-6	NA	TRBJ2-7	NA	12	CASGTRAREQYF	TGTGCCAGCGGAACCCGGGCGAGGGAGCAGTACTTC
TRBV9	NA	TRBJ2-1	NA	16	CASSPVGGRGKNEQFF	TGTGCCAGCAGCCCAGTGGGGGGCAGGGGGAAGAATGAGCAGTTCTTC
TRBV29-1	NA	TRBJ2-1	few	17	CSVEPPRGRSTYNEQFF	TGCAGCGTCGAACCCCCGAGAGGGAGGTCGACCTACAATGAGCAGTTCTTC
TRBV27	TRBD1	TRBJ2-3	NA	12	CASTLAGGAQYF	TGTGCCAGCACTCTGGCAGGGGGAGCGCAGTATTTT
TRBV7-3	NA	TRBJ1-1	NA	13	CASSPEGLTEAFF	TGTGCCAGCAGCCCCGAAGGGTTGACTGAAGCTTTCTTT
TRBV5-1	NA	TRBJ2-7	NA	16	CASTLMWGSSYNEQYF	TGCGCCAGCACCCTTATGTGGGGGAGCTCCTACAATGAGCAGTACTTC
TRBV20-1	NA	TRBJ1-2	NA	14	CSAATPGLNYGYTF	TGCAGTGCTGCTACACCGGGACTTAACTATGGCTACACCTTC
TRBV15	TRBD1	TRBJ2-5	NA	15	CATSREATGGETQYF	TGTGCCACCAGCAGAGAGGCCACAGGGGGAGAGACCCAGTACTTC
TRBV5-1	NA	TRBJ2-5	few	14	CASSSWTSGETQYF	TGCGCCAGCAGCTCATGGACATCGGGAGAGACCCAGTACTTC
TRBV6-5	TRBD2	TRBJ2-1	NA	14	CASRAGVGYNEQFF	TGTGCCAGCCGAGCGGGAGTGGGCTACAATGAGCAGTTCTTC
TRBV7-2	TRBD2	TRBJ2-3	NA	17	CASSLDVAGGPGDTQYF	TGTGCCAGCAGCTTAGATGTAGCGGGAGGACCTGGGGATACGCAGTATTTT
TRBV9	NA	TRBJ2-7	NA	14	CASSVGPWEYEQYF	TGTGCCAGCAGCGTAGGCCCCTGGGAGTACGAGCAGTACTTC
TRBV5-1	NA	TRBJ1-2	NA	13	CASSLFQGSGYTF	TGCGCCAGCAGCTTGTTTCAGGGGAGTGGCTACACCTTC
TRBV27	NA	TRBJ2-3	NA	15	CASSSGATGTDTQYF	TGTGCCAGCAGTTCGGGGGCCACGGGCACAGATACGCAGTATTTT
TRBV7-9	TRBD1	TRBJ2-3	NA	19	CASSRDRGPRREARHTQYF	TGTGCCAGCAGTCGAGACAGGGGGCCGCGAAGGGAGGCTAGACATACGCAGTATTTT
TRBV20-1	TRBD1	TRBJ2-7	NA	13	CSARPTGTYEQYF	TGCAGTGCTAGACCGACAGGGACCTACGAGCAGTACTTC
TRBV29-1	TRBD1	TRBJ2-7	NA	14	CSAERTGYPYEQYF	TGCAGCGCAGAGAGGACAGGGTACCCCTACGAGCAGTACTTC
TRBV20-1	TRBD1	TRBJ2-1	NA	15	CSARKTGVSYNEQFF	TGCAGTGCTAGAAAAACAGGGGTTTCCTACAATGAGCAGTTCTTC
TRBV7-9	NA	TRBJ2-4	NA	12	CASRTGADIQYF	TGTGCCAGCAGAACCGGGGCCGACATTCAGTACTTC
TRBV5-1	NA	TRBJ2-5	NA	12	CASSNTQETQYF	TGCGCCAGCAGCAACACTCAAGAGACCCAGTACTTC
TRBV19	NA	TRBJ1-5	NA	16	CASSIDSVGGNQPQHF	TGTGCCAGTAGTATAGATTCGGTGGGGGGCAATCAGCCCCAGCATTTT
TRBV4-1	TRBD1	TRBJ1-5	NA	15	CASSHGQGDNQPQHF	TGCGCCAGCAGCCATGGACAGGGTGACAATCAGCCCCAGCATTTT
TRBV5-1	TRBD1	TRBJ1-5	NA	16	CASSETGGDGNQPQHF	TGCGCCAGCAGCGAAACAGGGGGCGATGGCAATCAGCCCCAGCATTTT
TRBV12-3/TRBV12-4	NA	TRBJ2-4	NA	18	CASSLPGHSTLAKNIQYF	TGTGCCAGCAGTTTACCGGGACATTCGACACTAGCCAAAAACATTCAGTACTTC
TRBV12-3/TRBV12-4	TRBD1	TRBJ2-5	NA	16	CASSLQDRGFRETQYF	TGTGCCAGCAGTTTACAGGACAGGGGGTTCAGAGAGACCCAGTACTTC
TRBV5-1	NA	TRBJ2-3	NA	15	CASSLGDIRTDTQYF	TGCGCCAGCAGCTTGGGGGACATCCGCACAGATACGCAGTATTTT